The entry below describes one TCR beta chain. Its antigen remains undetermined. There are no base qualities to consult, and no much larger clone falls within one base. This record belongs to a study of control samples from healthy donors and cancer patients (dated by TCRdb to the early 2020s). Receptor amplification or capture employed the immunoSEQ multiplex PCR assay. TCRdb limited this immuneACCESS table to in-frame rearrangements with V and J called. A share of clones is missing; checked studies link under half to unresolved V genes, and the rest is unexplained. Across this sample there are more than 120,000 clones, with more than 85% seen only once. The ten most abundant clones make up 3% to 3.5% of the sample. Cut back by 1 base and 5 bases, the V and J ends lie 10 bases apart. From a lookup of the germline V gene, CDR1 and CDR2 are SGDLS and YYNGEE. From the cysteine through the phenylalanine, the CDR3 covers 13 amino acids. The retained sequence is limited to the CDR3, 39 bases, with the frame set at the first base.

The V gene is TRBV9 and the J gene is TRBJ2-7; 5 matching bases give a weak D call of TRBD1. Sequencing input: blood. This clonotype was obtained from a young man in good health. For the CDR3, the sequence is CASSVRTGHEQYF. The sequence in DNA is TGTGCCAGCAGCGTACGTACAGGTCACGAGCAGTACTTC. Supplemented by the reference TRBV9 and TRBJ2-7 proteins around the CDR3, the complete variable domain is DSGVTQTPKHLITATGQRVTLRCSPRSGDLSVYWYQQSLDQGLQFLIQYYNGEERAKGNILERFSAQQFPDLHSELNLSSLELGDSALYFCASSVRTGHEQYFGPGTRLTVT.